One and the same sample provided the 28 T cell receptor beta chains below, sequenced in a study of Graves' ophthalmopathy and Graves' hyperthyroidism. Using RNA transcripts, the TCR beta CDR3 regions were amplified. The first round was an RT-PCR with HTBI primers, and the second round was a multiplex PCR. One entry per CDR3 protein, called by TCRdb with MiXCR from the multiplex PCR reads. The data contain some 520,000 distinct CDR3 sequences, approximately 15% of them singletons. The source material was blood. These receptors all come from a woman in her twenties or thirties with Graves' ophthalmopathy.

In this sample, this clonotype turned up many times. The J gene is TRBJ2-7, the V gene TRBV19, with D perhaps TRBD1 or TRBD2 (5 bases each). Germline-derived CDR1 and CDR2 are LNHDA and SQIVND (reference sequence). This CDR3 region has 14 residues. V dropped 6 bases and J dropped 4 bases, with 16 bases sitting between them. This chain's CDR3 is CASSPKLGGYEQYF. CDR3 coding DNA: TGTGCCAGTAGCCCCAAACTTGGGGGTTACGAGCAGTACTTC.

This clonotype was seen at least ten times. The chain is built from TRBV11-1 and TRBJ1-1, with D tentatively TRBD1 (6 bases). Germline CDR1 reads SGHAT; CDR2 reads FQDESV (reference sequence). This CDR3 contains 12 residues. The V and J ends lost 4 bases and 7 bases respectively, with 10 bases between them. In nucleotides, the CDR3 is TGTGCCAGCAGCTCGGACAGACTTGAAGCTTTCTTT. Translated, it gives CASSSDRLEAFF.

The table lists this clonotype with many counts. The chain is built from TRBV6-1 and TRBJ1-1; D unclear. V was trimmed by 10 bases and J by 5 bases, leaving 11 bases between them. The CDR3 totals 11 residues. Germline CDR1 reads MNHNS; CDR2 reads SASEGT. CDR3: CATTEFTEAFF. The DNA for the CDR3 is TGTGCCACCACAGAATTTACTGAAGCTTTCTTT.

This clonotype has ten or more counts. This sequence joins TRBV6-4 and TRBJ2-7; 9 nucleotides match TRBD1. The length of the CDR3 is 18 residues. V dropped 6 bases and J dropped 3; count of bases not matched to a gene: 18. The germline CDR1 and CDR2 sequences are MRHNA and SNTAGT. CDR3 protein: CASSSPRTGVTGFYEQYF. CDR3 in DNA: TGTGCCAGCAGCTCCCCCCGGACAGGGGTCACGGGGTTCTACGAGCAGTACTTC.

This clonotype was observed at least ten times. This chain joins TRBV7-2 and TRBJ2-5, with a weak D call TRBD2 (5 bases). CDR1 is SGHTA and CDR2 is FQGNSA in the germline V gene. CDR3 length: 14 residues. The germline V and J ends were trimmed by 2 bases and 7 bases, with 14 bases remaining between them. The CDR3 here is CASSLKASPGTQYF. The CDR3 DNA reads TGTGCCAGCAGCTTAAAAGCTAGCCCCGGGACCCAGTACTTC.

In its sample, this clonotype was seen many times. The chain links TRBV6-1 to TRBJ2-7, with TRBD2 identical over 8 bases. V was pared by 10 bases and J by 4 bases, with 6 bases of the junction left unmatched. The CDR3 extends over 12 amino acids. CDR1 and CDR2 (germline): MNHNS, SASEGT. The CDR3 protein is CATRIAGYEQYF. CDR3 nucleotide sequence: TGTGCCACCAGAATAGCGGGGTACGAGCAGTACTTC.

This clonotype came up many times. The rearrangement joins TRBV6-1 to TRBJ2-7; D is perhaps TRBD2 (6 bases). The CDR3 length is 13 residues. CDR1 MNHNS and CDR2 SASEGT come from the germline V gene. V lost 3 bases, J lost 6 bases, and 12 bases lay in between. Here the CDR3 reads CASSEGRRGEQYF. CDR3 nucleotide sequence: TGTGCCAGCAGTGAGGGCAGGAGGGGCGAGCAGTACTTC.

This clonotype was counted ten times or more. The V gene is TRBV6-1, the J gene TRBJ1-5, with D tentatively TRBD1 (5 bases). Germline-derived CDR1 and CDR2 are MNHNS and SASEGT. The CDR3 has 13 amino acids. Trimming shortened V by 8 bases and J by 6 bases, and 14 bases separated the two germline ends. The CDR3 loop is CASGGQGGQPQHF. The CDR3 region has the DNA TGTGCCAGCGGAGGGCAGGGTGGTCAGCCCCAGCATTTT.

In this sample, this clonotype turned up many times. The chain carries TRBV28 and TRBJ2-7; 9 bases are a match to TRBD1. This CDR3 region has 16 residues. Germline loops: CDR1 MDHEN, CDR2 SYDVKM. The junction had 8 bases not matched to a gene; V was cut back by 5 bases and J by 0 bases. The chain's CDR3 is CASSQGQGTGSYEQYF. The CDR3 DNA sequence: TGTGCCAGCAGTCAGGGACAGGGAACGGGCTCCTACGAGCAGTACTTC. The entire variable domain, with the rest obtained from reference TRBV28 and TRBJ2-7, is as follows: DVKVTQSSRYLVKRTGEKVFLECVQDMDHENMFWYRQDPGLGLRLIYFSYDVKMKEKGDIPEGYSVSREKKERFSLILESASTNQTSMYLCASSQGQGTGSYEQYFGPGTRLTVT.

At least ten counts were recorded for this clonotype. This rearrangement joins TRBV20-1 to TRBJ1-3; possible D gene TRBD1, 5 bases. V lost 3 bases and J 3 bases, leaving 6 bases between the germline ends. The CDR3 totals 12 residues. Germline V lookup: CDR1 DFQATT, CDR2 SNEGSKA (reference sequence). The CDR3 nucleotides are TGCAGTGCTAGGGACAATGGAAACACCATATATTTT. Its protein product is CSARDNGNTIYF.

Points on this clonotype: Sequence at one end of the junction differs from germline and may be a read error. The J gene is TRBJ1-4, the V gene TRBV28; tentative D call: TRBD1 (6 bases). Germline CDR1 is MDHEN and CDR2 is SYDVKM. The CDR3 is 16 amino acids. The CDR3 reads CASSDPRGLDNEKLCF. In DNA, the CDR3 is TGTGCCAGCAGTGATCCCAGGGGATTGGATAATGAAAAACTGTGTTTT.

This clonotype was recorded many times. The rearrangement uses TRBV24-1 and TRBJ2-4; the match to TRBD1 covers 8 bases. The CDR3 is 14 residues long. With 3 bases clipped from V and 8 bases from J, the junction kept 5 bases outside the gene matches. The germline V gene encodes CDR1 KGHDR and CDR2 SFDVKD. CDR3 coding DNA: TGTGCCACCAGTGATCGGACAGGGTCGGACATTCAGTACTTC. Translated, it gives CATSDRTGSDIQYF.

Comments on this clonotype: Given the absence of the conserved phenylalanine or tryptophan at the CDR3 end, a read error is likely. For the CDR3, the DNA is TGTGCCAGCAGCTTATCCAATAACTATGGCTACACCGTC. Translating gives CASSLSNNYGYTV. The V and J genes are TRBV11-2 and TRBJ1-2; D not resolved. The CDR3 runs 13 residues. Per the germline V gene, CDR1 is SGHAT and CDR2 is FQNNGV. Trimming shortened V by 2 bases and J by 1 base, and 5 bases separated the two germline ends.

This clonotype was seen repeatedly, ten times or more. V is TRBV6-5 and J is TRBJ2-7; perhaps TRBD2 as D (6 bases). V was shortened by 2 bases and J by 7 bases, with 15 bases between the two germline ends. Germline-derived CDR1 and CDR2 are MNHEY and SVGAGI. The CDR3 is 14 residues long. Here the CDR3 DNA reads TGTGCCAGCAGTTACCCCGGAGGGCGTGGGGAGCAGTACTTC. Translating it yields CASSYPGGRGEQYF.

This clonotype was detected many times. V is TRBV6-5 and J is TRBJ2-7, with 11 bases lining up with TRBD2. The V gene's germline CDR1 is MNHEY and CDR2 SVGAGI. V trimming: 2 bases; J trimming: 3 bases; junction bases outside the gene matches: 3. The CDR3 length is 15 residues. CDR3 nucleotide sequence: TGTGCCAGCAGTTACGCGACTAGCGGGAACTACGAGCAGTACTTC. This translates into CASSYATSGNYEQYF.

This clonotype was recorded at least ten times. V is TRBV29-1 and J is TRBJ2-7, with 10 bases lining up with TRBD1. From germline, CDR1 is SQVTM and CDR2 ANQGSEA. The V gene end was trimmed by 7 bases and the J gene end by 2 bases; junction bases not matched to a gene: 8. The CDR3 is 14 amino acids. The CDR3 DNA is TGCAGCGGACGGGCGGGACAGGGGACCTACGAGCAGTACTTC. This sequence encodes CSGRAGQGTYEQYF.

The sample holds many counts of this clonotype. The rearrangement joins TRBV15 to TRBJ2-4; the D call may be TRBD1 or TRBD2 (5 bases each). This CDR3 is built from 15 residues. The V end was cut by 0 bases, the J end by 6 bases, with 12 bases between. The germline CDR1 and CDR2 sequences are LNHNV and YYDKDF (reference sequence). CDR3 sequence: CATSRDRGRANIQYF. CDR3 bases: TGTGCCACCAGCAGAGATCGGGGCAGGGCAAACATTCAGTACTTC. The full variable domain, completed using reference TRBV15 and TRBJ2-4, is DAMVIQNPRYQVTQFGKPVTLSCSQTLNHNVMYWYQQKSSQAPKLLFHYYDKDFNNEADTPDNFQSRRPNTSFCFLDIRSPGLGDTAMYLCATSRDRGRANIQYFGAGTRLSVL.

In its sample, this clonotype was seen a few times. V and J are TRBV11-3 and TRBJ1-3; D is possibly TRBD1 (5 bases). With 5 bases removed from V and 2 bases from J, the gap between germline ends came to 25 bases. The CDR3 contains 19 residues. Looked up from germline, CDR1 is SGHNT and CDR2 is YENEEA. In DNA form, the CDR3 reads TGTGCCAGCAGCCACTCTCGGACATGGAAGAGCTCCGCTGGAAACACCATATATTTT. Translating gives CASSHSRTWKSSAGNTIYF.

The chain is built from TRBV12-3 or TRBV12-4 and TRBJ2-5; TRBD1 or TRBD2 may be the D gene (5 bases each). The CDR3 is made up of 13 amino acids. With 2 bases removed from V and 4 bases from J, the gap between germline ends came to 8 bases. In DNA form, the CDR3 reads TGTGCCAGCAGTTTATTTGGGGGAGAGACCCAGTACTTC. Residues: CASSLFGGETQYF.

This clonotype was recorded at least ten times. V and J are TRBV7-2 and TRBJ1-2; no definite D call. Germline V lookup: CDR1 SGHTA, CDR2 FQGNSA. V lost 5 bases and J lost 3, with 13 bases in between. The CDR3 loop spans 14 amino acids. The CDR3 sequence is CASSQYTTDYGYTF. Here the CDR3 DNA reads TGTGCCAGCAGCCAATATACAACAGACTATGGCTACACCTTC.

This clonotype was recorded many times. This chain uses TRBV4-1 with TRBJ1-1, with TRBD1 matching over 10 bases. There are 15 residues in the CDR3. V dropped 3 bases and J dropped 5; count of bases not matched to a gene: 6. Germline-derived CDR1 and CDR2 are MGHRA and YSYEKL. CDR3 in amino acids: CASSHGGTGDTEAFF. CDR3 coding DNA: TGCGCCAGCAGCCATGGCGGGACAGGGGATACTGAAGCTTTCTTT.

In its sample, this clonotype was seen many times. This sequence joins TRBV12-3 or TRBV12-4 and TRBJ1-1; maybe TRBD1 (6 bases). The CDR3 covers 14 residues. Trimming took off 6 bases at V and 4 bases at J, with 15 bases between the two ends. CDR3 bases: TGTGCCAGCAGCGCAGGGGACTGGGGCACTGAAGCTTTCTTT. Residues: CASSAGDWGTEAFF.

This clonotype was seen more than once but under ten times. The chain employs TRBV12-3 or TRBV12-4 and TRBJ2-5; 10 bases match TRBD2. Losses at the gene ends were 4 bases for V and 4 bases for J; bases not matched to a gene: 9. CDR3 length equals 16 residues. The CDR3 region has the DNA TGTGCCAGCAGTTCCCAACTAGCGGGGTTGGGAGAGACCCAGTACTTC. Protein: CASSSQLAGLGETQYF.

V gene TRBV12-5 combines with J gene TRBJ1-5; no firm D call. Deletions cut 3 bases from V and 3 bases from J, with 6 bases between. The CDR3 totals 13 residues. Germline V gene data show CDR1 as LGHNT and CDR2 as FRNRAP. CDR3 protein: CASGFDNNQPQHF. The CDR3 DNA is TGTGCTAGTGGTTTTGACAACAATCAGCCCCAGCATTTT.

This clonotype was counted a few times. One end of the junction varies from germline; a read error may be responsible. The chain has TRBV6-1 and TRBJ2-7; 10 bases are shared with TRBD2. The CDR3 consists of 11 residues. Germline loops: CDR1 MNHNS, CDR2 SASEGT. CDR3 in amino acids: CASSETSGVRF. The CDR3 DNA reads TGTGCCAGCAGTGAAACTAGCGGGGTCCGATTC.

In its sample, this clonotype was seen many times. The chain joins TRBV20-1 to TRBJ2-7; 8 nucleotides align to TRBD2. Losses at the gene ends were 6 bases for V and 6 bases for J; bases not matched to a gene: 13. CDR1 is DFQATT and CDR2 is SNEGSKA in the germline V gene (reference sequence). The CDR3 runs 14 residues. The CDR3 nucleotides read TGCAGTGCCAGGGGCGGGGGGACCCTTTCCGAGCAGTACTTC. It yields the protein CSARGGGTLSEQYF.

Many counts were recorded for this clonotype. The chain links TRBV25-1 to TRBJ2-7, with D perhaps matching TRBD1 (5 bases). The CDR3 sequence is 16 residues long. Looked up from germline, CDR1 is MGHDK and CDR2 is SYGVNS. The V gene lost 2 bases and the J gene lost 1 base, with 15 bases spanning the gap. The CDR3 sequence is CASSEIQGTRSYEQYF. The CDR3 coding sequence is TGTGCCAGCAGTGAAATCCAGGGAACGCGATCCTACGAGCAGTACTTC.

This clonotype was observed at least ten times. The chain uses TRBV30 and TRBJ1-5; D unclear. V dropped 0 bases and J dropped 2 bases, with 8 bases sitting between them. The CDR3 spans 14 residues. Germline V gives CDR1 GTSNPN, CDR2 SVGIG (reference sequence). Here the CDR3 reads CAWSVVEGNQPQHF. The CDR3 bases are TGTGCCTGGAGTGTTGTGGAGGGCAATCAGCCCCAGCATTTT.